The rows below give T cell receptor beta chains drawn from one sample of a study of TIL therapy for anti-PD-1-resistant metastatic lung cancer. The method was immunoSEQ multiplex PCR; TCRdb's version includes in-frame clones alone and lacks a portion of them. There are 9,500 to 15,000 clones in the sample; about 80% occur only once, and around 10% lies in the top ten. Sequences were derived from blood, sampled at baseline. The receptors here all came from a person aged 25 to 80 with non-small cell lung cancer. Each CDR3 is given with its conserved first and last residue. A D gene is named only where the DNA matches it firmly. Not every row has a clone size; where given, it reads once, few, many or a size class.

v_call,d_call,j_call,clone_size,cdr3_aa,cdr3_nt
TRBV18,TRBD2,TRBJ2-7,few,CASSPGTSGRYEQYF,TGTGCCAGCTCACCAGGGACTAGCGGGAGGTACGAGCAGTACTTC
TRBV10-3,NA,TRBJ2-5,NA,CAISEGTQETQYF,TGTGCCATCAGTGAGGGGACGCAAGAGACCCAGTACTTC
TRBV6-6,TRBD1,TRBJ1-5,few,CASSQGQAGNQPQHF,TGTGCCAGCAGTCAAGGACAGGCTGGAAATCAGCCCCAGCATTTT
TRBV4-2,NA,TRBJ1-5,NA,CASSQDRRPQPQHF,TGTGCCAGCAGCCAAGATAGAAGGCCACAGCCCCAGCATTTT
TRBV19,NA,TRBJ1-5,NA,CASTYGPQGQPQHF,TGTGCCAGTACCTATGGTCCCCAGGGCCAGCCCCAGCATTTT
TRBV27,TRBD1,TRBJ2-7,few,CASSLRDRNYEQYF,TGTGCCAGCAGTTTGAGGGACAGGAACTACGAGCAGTACTTC
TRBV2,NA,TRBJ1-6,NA,CASIHPEASNSPLHF,TGTGCCAGCATCCACCCCGAGGCCTCGAATTCACCCCTCCACTTT
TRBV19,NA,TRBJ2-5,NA,CASSISGGETQYF,TGTGCCAGTAGTATATCAGGGGGGGAGACCCAGTACTTC
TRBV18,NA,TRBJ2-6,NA,CASSPQDSGANVLTF,TGTGCCAGCTCACCGCAAGACTCTGGGGCCAACGTCCTGACTTTC
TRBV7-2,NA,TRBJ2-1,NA,CASSLALASSSYNEQFF,TGTGCCAGCAGCTTAGCACTGGCATCGAGCTCCTACAATGAGCAGTTCTTC
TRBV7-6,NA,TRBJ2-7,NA,CASSPFGAQEQYF,TGTGCCAGCAGCCCCTTTGGGGCGCAGGAGCAGTACTTC
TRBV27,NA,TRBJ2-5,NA,CASSLSMWETQYF,TGTGCCAGCAGTTTATCCATGTGGGAGACCCAGTACTTC
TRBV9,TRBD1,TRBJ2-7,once,CASSIKSGTGHPYEQYF,TGTGCCAGCAGCATAAAATCCGGGACAGGTCACCCCTACGAGCAGTACTTC
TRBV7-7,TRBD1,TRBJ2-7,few,CASSQGQGPTYEQYF,TGTGCCAGCAGCCAGGGACAGGGCCCTACCTACGAGCAGTACTTC
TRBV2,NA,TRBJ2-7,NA,CASAPWTANSYEQYF,TGTGCCAGCGCTCCGTGGACAGCGAATTCCTACGAGCAGTACTTC
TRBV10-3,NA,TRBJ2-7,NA,CAISPGVYEQYF,TGTGCCATCAGTCCAGGGGTCTACGAGCAGTACTTC
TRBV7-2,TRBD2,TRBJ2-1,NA,CASSLRAGGPDEQFF,TGTGCCAGCAGCTTAAGAGCGGGAGGGCCGGATGAGCAGTTCTTC
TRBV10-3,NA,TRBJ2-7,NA,CAISEGTPRGYEQYF,TGTGCCATCAGTGAGGGGACTCCTCGGGGGTACGAGCAGTACTTC
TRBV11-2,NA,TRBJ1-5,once,CASSTTGPHQPQHF,TGTGCCAGCAGCACAACAGGGCCCCATCAGCCCCAGCATTTT
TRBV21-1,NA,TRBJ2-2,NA,CASSKAPGSPANTGELFF,TGTGCCAGCAGCAAGGCCCCAGGTAGCCCCGCGAACACCGGGGAGCTGTTTTTT
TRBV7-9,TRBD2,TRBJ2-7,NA,CASSFSGTSSYEQYF,TGTGCCAGCAGCTTTTCCGGGACTAGCTCTTACGAGCAGTACTTC
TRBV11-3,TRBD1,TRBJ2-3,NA,CASGRQGDTQYF,TGTGCCAGCGGACGACAGGGTGATACGCAGTATTTT
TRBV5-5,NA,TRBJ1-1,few,CASSWQWMNTEAFF,TGTGCCAGCAGCTGGCAATGGATGAACACTGAAGCTTTCTTT
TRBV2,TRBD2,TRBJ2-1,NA,CASSDATSGINEQFF,TGTGCCAGCAGTGATGCGACTAGCGGGATCAATGAGCAGTTCTTC
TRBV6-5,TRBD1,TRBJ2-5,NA,CASSRQGLLVETQYF,TGTGCCAGCAGTCGACAGGGGTTATTGGTTGAGACCCAGTACTTC
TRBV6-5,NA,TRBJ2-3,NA,CASREATDTQYF,TGTGCCAGCCGTGAGGCGACAGATACGCAGTATTTT
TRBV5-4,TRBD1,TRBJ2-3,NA,CASSSRQGLTDTQYF,TGTGCCAGCAGCTCTCGACAGGGTCTGACAGATACGCAGTATTTT
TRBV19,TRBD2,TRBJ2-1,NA,CASSIDLRTSGHNEQFF,TGTGCCAGTAGTATTGATTTGAGGACTAGCGGGCACAATGAGCAGTTCTTC
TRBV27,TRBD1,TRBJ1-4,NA,CASSRFTGATNEKLFF,TGTGCCAGCAGCCGATTTACAGGGGCAACTAATGAAAAACTGTTTTTT
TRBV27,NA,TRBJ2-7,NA,CASSPRTTPYEQYF,TGTGCCAGCAGTCCAAGGACCACCCCCTACGAGCAGTACTTC
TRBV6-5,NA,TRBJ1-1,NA,CASSPTGLNTEAFF,TGTGCCAGCAGTCCAACAGGGCTGAACACTGAAGCTTTCTTT
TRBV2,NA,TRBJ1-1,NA,CARDSASQREAFF,TGTGCCAGAGATTCAGCCAGCCAACGAGAAGCTTTCTTT
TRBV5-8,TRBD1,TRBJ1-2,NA,CASSASHRGGYTF,TGTGCCAGCAGCGCCTCGCACAGGGGTGGCTACACCTTC
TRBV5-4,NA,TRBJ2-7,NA,CASSFPGESSYEQYF,TGTGCCAGCAGCTTTCCAGGGGAAAGCTCCTACGAGCAGTACTTC
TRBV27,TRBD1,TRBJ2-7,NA,CASSLDRGAYEQYF,TGTGCCAGCAGTTTAGACAGGGGAGCCTACGAGCAGTACTTC
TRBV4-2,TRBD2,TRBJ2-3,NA,CASSPLAGVKDTQYF,TGTGCCAGCAGCCCCCTAGCGGGAGTGAAAGATACGCAGTATTTT
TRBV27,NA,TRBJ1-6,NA,CASSLSLPGGNSSPLHF,TGTGCCAGCAGTTTATCTCTCCCGGGGGGCAATTCTTCACCCCTCCACTTT
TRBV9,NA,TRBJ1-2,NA,CASSVDGDYGYTF,TGTGCCAGCAGCGTGGACGGTGACTATGGCTACACCTTC
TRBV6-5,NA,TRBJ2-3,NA,CASSSAATQYF,TGTGCCAGCAGTTCCGCAGCGACGCAGTATTTT
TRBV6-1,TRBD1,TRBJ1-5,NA,CASTGQGQQPQHF,TGTGCCAGCACTGGACAGGGTCAGCAGCCCCAGCATTTT
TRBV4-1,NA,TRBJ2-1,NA,CASSQAGNEQFF,TGCGCCAGCAGCCAAGCGGGTAATGAGCAGTTCTTC
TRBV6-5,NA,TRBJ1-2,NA,CASSRTNLDSYGYTF,TGTGCCAGCAGTCGAACTAATTTGGACAGTTATGGCTACACCTTC
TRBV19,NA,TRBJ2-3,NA,CASNAGRISTDTQYF,TGTGCCAGTAATGCGGGACGAATAAGCACAGATACGCAGTATTTT
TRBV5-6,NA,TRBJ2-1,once,CASSLEAFSYNEQFF,TGTGCCAGCAGCTTGGAGGCCTTTTCCTACAATGAGCAGTTCTTC